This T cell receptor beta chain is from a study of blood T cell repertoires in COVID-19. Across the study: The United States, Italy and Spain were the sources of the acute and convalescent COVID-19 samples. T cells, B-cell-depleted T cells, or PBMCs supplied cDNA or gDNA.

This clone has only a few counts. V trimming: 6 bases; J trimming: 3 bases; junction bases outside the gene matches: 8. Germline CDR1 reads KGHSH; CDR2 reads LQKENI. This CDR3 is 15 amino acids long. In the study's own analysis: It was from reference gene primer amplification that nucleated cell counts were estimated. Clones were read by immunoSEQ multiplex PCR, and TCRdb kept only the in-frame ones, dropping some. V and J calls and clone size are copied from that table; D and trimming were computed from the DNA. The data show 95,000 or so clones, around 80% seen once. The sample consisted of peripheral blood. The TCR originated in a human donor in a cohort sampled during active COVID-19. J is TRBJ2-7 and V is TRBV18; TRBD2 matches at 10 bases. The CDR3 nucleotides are TGTGCCAGCTCCCCAACAGCGGGAGGGAGCTACGAGCAGTACTTC. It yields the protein CASSPTAGGSYEQYF.